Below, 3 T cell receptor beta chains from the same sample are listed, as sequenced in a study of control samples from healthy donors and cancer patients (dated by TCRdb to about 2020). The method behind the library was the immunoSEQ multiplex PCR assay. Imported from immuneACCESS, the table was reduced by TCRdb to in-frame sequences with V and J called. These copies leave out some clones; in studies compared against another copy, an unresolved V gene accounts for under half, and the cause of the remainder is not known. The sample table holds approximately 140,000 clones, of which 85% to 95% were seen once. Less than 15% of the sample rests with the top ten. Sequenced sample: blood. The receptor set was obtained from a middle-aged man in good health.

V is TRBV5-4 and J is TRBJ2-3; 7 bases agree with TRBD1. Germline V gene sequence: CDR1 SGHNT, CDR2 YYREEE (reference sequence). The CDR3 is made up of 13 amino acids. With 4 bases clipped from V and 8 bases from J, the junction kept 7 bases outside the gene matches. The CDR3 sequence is CASSARQGGTQYF. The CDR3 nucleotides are TGTGCCAGCAGCGCGAGACAGGGTGGTACGCAGTATTTT.

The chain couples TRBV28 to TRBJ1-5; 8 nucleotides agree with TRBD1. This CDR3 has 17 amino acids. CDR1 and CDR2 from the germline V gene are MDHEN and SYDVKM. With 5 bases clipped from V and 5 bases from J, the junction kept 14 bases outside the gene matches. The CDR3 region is CASSQPGTGGRYQPQHF. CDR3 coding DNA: TGTGCCAGCAGTCAACCCGGAACAGGGGGTCGGTATCAGCCCCAGCATTTT.

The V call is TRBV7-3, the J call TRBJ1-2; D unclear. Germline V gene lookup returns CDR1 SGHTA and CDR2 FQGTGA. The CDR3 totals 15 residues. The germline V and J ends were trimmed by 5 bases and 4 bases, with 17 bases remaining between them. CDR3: CASSPYGVAGYGYTF. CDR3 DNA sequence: TGTGCCAGCAGCCCCTATGGCGTAGCAGGCTATGGCTACACCTTC.